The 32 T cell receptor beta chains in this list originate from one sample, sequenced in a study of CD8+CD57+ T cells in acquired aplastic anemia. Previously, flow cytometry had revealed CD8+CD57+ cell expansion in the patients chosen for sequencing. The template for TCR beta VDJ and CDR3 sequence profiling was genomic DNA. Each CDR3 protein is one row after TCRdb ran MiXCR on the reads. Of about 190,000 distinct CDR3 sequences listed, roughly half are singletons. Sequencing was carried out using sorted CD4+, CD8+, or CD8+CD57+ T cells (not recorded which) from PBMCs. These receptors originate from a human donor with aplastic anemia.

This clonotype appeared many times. This CDR3 reads CASSLDRAGYNEQFF. CDR3 sequence (DNA): TGTGCCAGCAGTCTCGACAGGGCGGGATACAATGAGCAGTTCTTC. The V call is TRBV2, the J call TRBJ2-1; a possible D gene is TRBD1 (7 bases). CDR3 length equals 15 residues. The germline gives CDR1 SNHLY, CDR2 FYNNEI. Trimming left V 5 bases short and J 4 bases short, with 15 bases between.

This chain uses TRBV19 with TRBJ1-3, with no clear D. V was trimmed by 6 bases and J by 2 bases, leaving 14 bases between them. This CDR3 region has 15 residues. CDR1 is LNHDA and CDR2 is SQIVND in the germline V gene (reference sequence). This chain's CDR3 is CASRKYGITGNTIYF. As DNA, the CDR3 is TGTGCCAGTAGGAAATACGGGATTACTGGAAACACCATATATTTT.

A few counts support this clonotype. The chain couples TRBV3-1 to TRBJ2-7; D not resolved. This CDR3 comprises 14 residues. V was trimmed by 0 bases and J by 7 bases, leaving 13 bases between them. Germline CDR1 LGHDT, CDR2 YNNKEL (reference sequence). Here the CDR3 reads CASSQDLTEREQYF. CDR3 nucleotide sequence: TGTGCCAGCAGCCAAGATCTAACGGAGAGGGAGCAGTACTTC.

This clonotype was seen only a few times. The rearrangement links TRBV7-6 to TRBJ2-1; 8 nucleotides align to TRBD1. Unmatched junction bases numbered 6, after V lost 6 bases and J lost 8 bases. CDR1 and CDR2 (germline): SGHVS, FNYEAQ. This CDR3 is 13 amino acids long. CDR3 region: CASSPRQGHEQFF. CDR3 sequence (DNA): TGTGCCAGCAGTCCAAGACAGGGGCATGAGCAGTTCTTC. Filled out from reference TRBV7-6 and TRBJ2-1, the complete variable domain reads GAGVSQSPRYKVTKRGQDVALRCDPISGHVSLYWYRQALGQGPEFLTYFNYEAQQDKSGLPNDRFSAERPEGSISTLTIQRTEQRDSAMYRCASSPRQGHEQFFGPGTRLTVL.

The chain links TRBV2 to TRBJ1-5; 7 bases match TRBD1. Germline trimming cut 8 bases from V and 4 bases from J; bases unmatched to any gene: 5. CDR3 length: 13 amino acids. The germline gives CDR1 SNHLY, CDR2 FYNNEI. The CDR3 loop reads CASQGQTNQPQHF. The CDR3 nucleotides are TGTGCCAGCCAGGGACAGACTAATCAGCCCCAGCATTTT.

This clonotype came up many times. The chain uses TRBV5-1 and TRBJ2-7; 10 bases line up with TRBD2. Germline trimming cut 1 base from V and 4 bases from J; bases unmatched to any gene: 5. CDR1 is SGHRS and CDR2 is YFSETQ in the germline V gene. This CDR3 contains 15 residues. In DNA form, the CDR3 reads TGCGCCAGCAGCTTGTGGGCTAGCGGGAGTTACGAGCAGTACTTC. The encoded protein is CASSLWASGSYEQYF.

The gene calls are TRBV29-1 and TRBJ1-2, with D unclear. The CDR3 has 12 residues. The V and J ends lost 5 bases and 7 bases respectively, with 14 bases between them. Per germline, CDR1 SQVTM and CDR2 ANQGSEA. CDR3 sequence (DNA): TGCAGCGTTCTAGGAGAGGCAGTTGGCTACACCTTC. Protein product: CSVLGEAVGYTF.

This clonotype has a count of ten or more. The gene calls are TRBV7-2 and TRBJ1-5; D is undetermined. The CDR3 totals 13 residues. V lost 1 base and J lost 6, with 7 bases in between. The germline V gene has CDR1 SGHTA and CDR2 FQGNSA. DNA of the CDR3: TGTGCCAGCAGCTTAGGACGGGGTCAGCCCCAGCATTTT. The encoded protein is CASSLGRGQPQHF.

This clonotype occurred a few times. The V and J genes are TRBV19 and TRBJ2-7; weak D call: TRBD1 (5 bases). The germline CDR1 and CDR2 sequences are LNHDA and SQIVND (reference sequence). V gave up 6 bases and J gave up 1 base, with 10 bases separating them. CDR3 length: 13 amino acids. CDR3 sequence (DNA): TGTGCCAGTAGAGGCAGGGATTCCTACGAGCAGTACTTC. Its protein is CASRGRDSYEQYF.

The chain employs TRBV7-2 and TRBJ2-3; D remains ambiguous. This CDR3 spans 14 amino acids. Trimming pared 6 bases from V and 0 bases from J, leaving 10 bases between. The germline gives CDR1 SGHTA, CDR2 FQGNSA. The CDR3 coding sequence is TGTGCCAGCAGTGGGCATGCTAGCACAGATACGCAGTATTTT. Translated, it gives CASSGHASTDTQYF.

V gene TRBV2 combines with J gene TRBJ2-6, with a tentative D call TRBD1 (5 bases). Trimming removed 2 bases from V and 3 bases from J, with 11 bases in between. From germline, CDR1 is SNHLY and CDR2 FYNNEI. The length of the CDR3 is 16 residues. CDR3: CASSEYLGVGANVLTF. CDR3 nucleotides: TGTGCCAGCAGTGAATACTTAGGGGTTGGGGCCAACGTCCTGACTTTC.

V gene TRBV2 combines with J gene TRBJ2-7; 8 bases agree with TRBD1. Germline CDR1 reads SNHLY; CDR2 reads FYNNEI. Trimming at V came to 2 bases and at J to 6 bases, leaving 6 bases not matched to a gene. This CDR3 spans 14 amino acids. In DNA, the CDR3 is TGTGCCAGCAGTGAATGGACAGGGAGACCCGAGCAGTACTTC. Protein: CASSEWTGRPEQYF. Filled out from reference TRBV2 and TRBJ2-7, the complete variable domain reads EPEVTQTPSHQVTQMGQEVILRCVPISNHLYFYWYRQILGQKVEFLVSFYNNEISEKSEIFDDQFSVERPDGSNFTLKIRSTKLEDSAMYFCASSEWTGRPEQYFGPGTRLTVT.

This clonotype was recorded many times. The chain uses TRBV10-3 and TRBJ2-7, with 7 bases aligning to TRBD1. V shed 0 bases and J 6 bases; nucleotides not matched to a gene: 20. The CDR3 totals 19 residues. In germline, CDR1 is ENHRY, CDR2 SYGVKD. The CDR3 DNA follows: TGTGCCATCAGTGAGTCTTATCCCCGGAATCAGAGGGGGCCAGGCGAGCAGTACTTC. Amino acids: CAISESYPRNQRGPGEQYF.

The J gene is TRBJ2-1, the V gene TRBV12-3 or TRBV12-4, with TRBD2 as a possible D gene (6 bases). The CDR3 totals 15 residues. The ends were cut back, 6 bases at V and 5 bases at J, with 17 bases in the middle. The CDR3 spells CASSPYRGIDNEQFF. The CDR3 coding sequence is TGTGCCAGCAGCCCTTACCGGGGGATTGACAATGAGCAGTTCTTC.

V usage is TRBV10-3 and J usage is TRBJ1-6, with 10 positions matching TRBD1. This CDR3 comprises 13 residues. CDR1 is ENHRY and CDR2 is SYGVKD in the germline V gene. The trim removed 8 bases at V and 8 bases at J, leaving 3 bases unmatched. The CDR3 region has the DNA TGTGCCATCGGCGGGACAGGGGATTCACCCCTCCACTTT. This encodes CAIGGTGDSPLHF.

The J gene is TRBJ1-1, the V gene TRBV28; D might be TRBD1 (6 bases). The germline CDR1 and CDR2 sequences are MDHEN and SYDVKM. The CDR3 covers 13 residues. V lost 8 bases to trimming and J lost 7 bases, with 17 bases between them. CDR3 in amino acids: CASSGAGKFEAFF. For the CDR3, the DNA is TGTGCCAGCTCGGGGGCAGGGAAGTTTGAAGCTTTCTTT.

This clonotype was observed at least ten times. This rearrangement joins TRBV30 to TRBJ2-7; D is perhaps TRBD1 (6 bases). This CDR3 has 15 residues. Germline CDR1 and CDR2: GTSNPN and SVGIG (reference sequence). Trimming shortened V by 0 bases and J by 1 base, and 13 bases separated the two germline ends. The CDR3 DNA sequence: TGTGCCTGGAGTGTGGCTTGGGGGCTTTCCTACGAGCAGTACTTC. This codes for CAWSVAWGLSYEQYF.

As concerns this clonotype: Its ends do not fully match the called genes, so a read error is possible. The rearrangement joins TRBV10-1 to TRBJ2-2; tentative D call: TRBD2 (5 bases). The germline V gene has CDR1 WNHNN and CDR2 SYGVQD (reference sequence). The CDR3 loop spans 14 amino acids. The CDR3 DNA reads TGCGCCAGCAGTGAGATCTCTCTCACCGGGGAGCTGTCTTTT. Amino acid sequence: CASSEISLTGELSF.

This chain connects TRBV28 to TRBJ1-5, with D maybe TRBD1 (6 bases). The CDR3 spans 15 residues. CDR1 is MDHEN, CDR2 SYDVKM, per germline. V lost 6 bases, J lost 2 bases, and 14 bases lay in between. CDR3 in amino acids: CASSEGGHGNQPQHF. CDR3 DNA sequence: TGTGCCAGCAGCGAGGGGGGGCATGGCAATCAGCCCCAGCATTTT.

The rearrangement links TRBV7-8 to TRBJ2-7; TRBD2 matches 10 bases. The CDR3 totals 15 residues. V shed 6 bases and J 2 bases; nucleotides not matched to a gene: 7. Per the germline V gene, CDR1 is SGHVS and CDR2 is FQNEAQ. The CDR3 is CASRGGLALTYEQYF. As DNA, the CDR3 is TGTGCCAGCAGGGGGGGACTAGCGTTAACCTACGAGCAGTACTTC.

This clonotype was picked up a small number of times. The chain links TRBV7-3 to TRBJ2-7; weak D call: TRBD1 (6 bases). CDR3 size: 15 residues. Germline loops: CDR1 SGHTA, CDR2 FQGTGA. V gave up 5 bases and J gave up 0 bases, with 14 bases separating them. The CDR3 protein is CASSPGQPSSYEQYF. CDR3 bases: TGTGCCAGCAGCCCAGGACAGCCGAGCTCCTACGAGCAGTACTTC.

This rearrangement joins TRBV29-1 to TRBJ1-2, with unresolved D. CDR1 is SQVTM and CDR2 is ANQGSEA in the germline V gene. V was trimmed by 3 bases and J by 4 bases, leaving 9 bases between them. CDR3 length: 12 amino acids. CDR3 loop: CSVETNTYGYTF. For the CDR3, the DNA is TGCAGCGTTGAGACGAACACCTATGGCTACACCTTC.

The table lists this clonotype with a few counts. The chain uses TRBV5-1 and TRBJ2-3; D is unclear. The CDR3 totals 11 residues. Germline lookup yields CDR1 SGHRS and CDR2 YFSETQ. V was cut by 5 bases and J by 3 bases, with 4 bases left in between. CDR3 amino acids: CASSMTDTQYF. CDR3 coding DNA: TGCGCCAGCAGTATGACAGATACGCAGTATTTT.

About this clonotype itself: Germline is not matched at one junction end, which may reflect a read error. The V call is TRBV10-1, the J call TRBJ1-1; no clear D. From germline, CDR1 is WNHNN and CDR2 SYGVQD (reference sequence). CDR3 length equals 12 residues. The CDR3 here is CASRTSGTEAFF. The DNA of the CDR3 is TGTGCCAGCAGAACTTCGGGGACTGAAGCTTTCTTT.

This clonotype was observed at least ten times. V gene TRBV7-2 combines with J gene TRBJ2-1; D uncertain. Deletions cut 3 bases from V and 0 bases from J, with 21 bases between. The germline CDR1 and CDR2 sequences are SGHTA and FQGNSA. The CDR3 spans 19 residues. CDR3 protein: CASSFAAGSSSSSYNEQFF. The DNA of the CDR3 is TGTGCCAGCAGCTTCGCGGCCGGGTCTTCCTCTAGCTCCTACAATGAGCAGTTCTTC.

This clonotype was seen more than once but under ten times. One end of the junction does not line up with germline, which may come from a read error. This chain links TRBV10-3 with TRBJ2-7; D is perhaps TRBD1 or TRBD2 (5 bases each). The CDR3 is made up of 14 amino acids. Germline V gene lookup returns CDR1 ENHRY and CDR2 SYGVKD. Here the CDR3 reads CASRTDSAPYEQCF. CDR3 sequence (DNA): TGTGCCTCGCGGACTGACAGCGCCCCCTACGAGCAGTGCTTC.

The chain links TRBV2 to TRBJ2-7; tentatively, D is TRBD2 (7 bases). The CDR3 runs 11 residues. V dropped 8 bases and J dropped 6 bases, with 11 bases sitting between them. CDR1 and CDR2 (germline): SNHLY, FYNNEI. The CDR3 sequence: CASLRGGEQYF. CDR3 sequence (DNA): TGTGCCAGCCTTAGGGGGGGCGAGCAGTACTTC.

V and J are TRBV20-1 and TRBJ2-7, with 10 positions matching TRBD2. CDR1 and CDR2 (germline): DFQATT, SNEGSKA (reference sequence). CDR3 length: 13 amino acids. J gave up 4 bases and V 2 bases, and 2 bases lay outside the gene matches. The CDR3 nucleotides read TGCAGTGCTAGAACTAGCGGGATGTACGAGCAGTACTTC. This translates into CSARTSGMYEQYF.

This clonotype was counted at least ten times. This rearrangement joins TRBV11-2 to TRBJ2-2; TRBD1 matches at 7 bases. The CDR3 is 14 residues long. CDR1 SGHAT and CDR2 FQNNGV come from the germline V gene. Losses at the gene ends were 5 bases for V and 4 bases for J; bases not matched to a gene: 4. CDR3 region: CASSPDRLTGELFF. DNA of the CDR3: TGTGCCAGCAGCCCGGACAGGCTCACCGGGGAGCTGTTTTTT.

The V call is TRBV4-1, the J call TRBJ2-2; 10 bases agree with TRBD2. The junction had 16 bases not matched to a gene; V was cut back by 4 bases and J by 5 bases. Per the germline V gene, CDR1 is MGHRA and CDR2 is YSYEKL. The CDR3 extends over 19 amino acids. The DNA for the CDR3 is TGCGCCAGCAGCCCGAGCGGGACTAGCGCTTCCTGGCATACCGGGGAGCTGTTTTTT. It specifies CASSPSGTSASWHTGELFF.

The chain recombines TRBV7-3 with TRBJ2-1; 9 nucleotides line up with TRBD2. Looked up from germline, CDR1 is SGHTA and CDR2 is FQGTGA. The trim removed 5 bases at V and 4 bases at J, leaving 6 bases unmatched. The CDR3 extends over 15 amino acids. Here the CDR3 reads CASSQTSGRYNEQFF. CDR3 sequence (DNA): TGTGCCAGCAGCCAAACTAGCGGGCGTTACAATGAGCAGTTCTTC.

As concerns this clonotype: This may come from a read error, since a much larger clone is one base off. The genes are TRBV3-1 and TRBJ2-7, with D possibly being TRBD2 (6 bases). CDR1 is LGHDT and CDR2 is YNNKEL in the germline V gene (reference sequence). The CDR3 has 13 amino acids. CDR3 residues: CAGSQLWGDEQYF. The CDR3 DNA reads TGTGCCGGCAGCCAACTGTGGGGGGACGAGCAGTACTTC.